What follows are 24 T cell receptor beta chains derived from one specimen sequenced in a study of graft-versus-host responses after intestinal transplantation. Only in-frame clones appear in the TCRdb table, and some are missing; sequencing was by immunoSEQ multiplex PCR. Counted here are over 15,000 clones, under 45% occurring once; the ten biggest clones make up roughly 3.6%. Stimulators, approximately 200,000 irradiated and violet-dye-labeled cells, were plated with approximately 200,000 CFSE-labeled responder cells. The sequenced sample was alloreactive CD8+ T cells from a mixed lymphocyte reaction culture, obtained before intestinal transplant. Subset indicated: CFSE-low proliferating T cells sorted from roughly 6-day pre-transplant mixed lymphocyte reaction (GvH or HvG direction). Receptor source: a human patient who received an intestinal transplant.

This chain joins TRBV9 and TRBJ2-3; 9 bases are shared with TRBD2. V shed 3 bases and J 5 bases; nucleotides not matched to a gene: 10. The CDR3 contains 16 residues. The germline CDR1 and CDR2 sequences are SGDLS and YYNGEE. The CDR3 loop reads CASSGGLAPGRDTQYF. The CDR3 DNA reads TGTGCCAGCAGCGGGGGACTAGCTCCGGGGAGAGATACGCAGTATTTT.

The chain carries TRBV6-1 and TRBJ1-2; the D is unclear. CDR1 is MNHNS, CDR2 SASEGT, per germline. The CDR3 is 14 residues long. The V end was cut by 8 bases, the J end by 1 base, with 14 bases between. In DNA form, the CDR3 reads TGTGCCAGCGTACGGTACCGTGTTAACTATGGCTACACCTTC. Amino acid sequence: CASVRYRVNYGYTF.

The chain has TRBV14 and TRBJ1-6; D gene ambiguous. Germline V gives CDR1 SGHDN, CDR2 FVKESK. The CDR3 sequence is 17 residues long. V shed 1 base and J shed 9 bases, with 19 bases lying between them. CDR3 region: CASSQGVGQTRSSPLHF. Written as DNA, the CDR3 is TGTGCCAGCAGCCAAGGGGTTGGCCAGACTCGTAGTTCACCCCTCCACTTT.

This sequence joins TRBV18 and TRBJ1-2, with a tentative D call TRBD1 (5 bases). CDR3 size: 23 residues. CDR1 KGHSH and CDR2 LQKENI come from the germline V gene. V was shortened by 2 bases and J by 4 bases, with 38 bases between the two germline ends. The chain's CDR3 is CASSPLAAQLAFGLGLPLYGYTF. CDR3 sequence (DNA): TGTGCCAGCTCACCATTAGCGGCACAGCTGGCCTTTGGACTGGGGCTCCCGCTCTATGGCTACACCTTC. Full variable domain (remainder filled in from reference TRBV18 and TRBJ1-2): NAGVMQNPRHLVRRRGQEARLRCSPMKGHSHVYWYRQLPEEGLKFMVYLQKENIIDESGMPKERFSAEFPKEGPSILRIQQVVRGDSAAYFCASSPLAAQLAFGLGLPLYGYTFGSGTRLTVV.

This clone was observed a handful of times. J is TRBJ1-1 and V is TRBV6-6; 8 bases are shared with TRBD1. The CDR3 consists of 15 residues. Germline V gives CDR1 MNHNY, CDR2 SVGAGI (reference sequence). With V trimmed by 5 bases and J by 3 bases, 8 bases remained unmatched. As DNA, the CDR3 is TGTGCCAGCAGTGACCCCCGACAGGGGTACACTGAAGCTTTCTTT. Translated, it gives CASSDPRQGYTEAFF.

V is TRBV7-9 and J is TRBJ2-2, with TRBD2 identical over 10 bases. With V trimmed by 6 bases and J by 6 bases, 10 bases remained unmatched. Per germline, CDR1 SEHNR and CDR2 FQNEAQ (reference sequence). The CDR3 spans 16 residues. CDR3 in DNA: TGTGCCAGCAGGCCAGCGGGAGCGGGAGGGCCCGGGGAGCTGTTTTTT. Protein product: CASRPAGAGGPGELFF.

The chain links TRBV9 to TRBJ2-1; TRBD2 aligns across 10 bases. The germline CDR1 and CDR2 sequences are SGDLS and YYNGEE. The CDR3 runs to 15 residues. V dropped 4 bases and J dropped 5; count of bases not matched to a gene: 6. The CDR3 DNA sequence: TGTGCCAGCAGCTCTAGCGGGAGTCTCCACAATGAGCAGTTCTTC. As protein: CASSSSGSLHNEQFF.

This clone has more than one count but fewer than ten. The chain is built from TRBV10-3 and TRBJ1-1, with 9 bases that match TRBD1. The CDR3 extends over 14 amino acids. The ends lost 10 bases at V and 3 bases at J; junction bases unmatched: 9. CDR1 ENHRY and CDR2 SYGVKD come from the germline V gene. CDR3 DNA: TGTGCCACCCGGGACAGGGAGATGGACACTGAAGCTTTCTTT. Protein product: CATRDREMDTEAFF.

CDR3 in DNA: TGTGCCAGCAGCTTAGAGGAGGGACTAGCGGGAGTTACAGATACGCAGTATTTT. Translating gives CASSLEEGLAGVTDTQYF. The chain carries TRBV7-6 and TRBJ2-3; TRBD2 matches at 14 bases. Germline V gives CDR1 SGHVS, CDR2 FNYEAQ. The CDR3 contains 18 residues. The trim removed 1 base at V and 3 bases at J, leaving 6 bases unmatched.

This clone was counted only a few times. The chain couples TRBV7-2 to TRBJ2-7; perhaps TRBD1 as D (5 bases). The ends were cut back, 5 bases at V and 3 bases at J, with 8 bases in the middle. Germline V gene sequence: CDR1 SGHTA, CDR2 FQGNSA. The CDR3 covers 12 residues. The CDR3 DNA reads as TGTGCCAGCAGCCTTACAGGCTACGAGCAGTACTTC. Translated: CASSLTGYEQYF.

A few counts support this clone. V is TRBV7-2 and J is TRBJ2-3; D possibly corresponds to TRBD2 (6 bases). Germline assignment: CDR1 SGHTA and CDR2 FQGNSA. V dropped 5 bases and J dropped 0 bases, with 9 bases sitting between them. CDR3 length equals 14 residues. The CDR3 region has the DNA TGTGCCAGCAGCCACAGCGGGAGCACAGATACGCAGTATTTT. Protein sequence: CASSHSGSTDTQYF.

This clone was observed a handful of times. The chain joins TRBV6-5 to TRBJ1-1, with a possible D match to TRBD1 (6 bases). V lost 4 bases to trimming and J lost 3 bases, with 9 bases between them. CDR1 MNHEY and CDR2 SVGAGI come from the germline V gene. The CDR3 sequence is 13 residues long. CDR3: CASSWSGDTEAFF. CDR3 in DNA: TGTGCCAGCAGTTGGTCAGGGGACACTGAAGCTTTCTTT.

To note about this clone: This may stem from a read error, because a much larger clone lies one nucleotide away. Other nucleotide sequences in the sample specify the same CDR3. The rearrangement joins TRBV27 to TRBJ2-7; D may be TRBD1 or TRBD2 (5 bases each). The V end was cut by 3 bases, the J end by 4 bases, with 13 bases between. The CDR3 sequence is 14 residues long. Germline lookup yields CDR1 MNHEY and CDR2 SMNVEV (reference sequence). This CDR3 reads CASSFGGVGYEQYF. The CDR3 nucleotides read TGTGCCAGCAGTTTTGGGGGTGTGGGTTACGAGCAGTACTTC.

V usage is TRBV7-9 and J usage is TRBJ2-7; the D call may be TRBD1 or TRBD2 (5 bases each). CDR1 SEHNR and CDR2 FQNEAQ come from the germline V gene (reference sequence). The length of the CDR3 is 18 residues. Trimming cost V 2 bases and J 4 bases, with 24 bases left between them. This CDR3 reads CASSLRDRLREPVYEQYF. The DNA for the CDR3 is TGTGCCAGCAGCTTAAGGGACCGCCTGAGAGAGCCAGTATACGAGCAGTACTTC.

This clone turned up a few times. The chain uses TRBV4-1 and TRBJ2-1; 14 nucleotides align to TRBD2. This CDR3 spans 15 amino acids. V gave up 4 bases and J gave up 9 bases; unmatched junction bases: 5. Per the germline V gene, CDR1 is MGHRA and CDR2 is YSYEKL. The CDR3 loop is CASSLGTSGRGEQFF. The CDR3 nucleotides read TGCGCCAGCAGCCTTGGGACTAGCGGGAGAGGTGAGCAGTTCTTC.

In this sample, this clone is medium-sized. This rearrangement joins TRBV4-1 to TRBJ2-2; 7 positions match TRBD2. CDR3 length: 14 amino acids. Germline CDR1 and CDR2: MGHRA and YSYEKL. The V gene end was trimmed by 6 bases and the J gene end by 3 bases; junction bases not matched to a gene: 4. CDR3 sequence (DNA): TGCGCCAGCAGTCTTCTAGCGGACACCGGGGAGCTGTTTTTT. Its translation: CASSLLADTGELFF.

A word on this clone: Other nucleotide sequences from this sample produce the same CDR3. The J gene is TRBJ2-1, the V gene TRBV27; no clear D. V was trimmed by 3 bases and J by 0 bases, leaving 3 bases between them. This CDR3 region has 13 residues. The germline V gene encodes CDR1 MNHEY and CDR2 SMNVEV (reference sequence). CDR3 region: CASSLGSYNEQFF. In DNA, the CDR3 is TGTGCCAGCAGTTTGGGCTCCTACAATGAGCAGTTCTTC.

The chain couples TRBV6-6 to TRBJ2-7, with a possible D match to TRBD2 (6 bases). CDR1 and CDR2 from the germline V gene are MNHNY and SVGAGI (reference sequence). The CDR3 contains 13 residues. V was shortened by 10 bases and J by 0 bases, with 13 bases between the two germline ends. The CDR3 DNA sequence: TGTGCCACCACCGGAGGGAACTCCTACGAGCAGTACTTC. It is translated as CATTGGNSYEQYF.

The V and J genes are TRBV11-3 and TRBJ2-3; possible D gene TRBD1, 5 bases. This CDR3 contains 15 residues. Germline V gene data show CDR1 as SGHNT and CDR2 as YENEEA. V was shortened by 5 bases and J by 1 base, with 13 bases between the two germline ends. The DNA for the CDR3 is TGTGCCAGCAGCCCTTGGGGCTCTGGCACAGATACGCAGTATTTT. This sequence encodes CASSPWGSGTDTQYF.

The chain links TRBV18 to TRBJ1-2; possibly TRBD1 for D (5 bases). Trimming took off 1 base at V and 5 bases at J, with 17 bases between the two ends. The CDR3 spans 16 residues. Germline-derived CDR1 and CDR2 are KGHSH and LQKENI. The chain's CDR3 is CASSPLRQRNLYGYTF. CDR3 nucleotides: TGTGCCAGCTCACCACTTAGACAGCGAAACCTGTATGGCTACACCTTC.

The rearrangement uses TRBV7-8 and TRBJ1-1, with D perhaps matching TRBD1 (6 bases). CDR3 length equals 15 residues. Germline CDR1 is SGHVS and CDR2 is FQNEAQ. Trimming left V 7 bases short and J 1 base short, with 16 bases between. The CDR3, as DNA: TGTGCCAGCATCAATATAGGGGGGAGGAACACTGAAGCTTTCTTT. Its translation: CASINIGGRNTEAFF. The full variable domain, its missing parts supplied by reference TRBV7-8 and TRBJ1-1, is GAGVSQSPRYKVAKRGQDVALRCDPISGHVSLFWYQQALGQGPEFLTYFQNEAQLDKSGLPSDRFFAERPEGSVSTLKIQRTQQEDSAVYLCASINIGGRNTEAFFGQGTRLTVV.

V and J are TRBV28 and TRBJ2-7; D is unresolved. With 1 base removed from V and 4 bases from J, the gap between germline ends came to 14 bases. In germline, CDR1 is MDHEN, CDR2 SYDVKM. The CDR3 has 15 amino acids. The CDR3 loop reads CASSLLVWRHYEQYF. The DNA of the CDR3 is TGTGCCAGCAGTTTATTGGTTTGGCGACATTACGAGCAGTACTTC. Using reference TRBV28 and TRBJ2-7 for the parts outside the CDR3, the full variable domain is DVKVTQSSRYLVKRTGEKVFLECVQDMDHENMFWYRQDPGLGLRLIYFSYDVKMKEKGDIPEGYSVSREKKERFSLILESASTNQTSMYLCASSLLVWRHYEQYFGPGTRLTVT.

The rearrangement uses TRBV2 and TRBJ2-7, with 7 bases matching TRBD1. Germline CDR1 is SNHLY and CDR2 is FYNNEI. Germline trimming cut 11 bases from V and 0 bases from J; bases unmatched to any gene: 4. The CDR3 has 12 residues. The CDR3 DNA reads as TGTGCCGGGGGACAGAGCTCCTACGAGCAGTACTTC. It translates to CAGGQSSYEQYF.

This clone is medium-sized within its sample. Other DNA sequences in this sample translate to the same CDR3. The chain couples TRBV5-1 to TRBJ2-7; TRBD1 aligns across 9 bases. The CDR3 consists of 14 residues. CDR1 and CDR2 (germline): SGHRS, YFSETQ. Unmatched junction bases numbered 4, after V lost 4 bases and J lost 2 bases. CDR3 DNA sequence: TGCGCCAGCAGCGTAGGGACAGGGACCTACGAGCAGTACTTC. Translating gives CASSVGTGTYEQYF.